Shown below are 14 T cell receptor beta chains from a single sample sequenced in a study of cytomegalovirus exposure and HLA in healthy donors. Use of 60 Vbeta and 13 Jbeta primers characterized the PCR. This table comes from immunoSEQ multiplex PCR, and its TCRdb copy is limited to in-frame clones, with some not included. Of a few hundred thousand clones listed, 83% were seen once; the top ten hold 1.4%. Specimen: PBMCs. The receptors were sampled from a girl between 5 and 17 years old in good health and CMV-seronegative.

The CDR3 spells CASSVVDRATSRNSGANVLTF. As DNA, the CDR3 is TGTGCCAGCAGCGTAGTGGACAGGGCCACTTCTCGCAACTCTGGGGCCAACGTCCTGACTTTC. V usage is TRBV9 and J usage is TRBJ2-6; TRBD1 matches 8 bases. Per the germline V gene, CDR1 is SGDLS and CDR2 is YYNGEE. This CDR3 comprises 21 residues. V shed 0 bases, J shed 0 bases, and the junction held 14 bases outside the gene matches.

The chain couples TRBV30 to TRBJ2-3; tentatively, D is TRBD2 (6 bases). Germline V CDR1 and CDR2: GTSNPN, SVGIG (reference sequence). The CDR3 contains 13 residues. The V end was cut by 3 bases, the J end by 5 bases, with 12 bases between. DNA for the CDR3: TGTGCCTGGAGGAGACTAGTAGGAGATACGCAGTATTTT. This translates into CAWRRLVGDTQYF. The variable domain in full, with the rest retrieved from reference TRBV30 and TRBJ2-3, is SQTIHQWPATLVQPVGSPLSLECTVEGTSNPNLYWYRQAAGRGLQLLFYSVGIGQISSEVPQNLSASRPQDRQFILSSKKLLLSDSGFYLCAWRRLVGDTQYFGPGTRLTVL.

The rearrangement joins TRBV6-5 to TRBJ2-1, with D uncertain. CDR3 length: 14 amino acids. Germline CDR1 is MNHEY and CDR2 is SVGAGI. The V end lost 7 bases, the J end lost 5 bases, and 15 bases lay between the germline ends. For the CDR3, the DNA is TGTGCCAGCACTACGAGGCTAGGAGACAATGAGCAGTTCTTC. Translation: CASTTRLGDNEQFF.

The chain employs TRBV15 and TRBJ2-6, with 8 bases that match TRBD1. V was clipped by 1 base and J by 2 bases; unmatched bases: 10. Germline V gives CDR1 LNHNV, CDR2 YYDKDF (reference sequence). The CDR3 length is 19 residues. This CDR3 is CATSRVQGAPGAGANVLTF. For the CDR3, the DNA is TGTGCCACCAGCAGAGTTCAGGGGGCCCCCGGGGCTGGGGCCAACGTCCTGACTTTC.

The chain couples TRBV19 to TRBJ1-1, with TRBD1 as a possible D gene (5 bases). Trimming shortened V by 8 bases and J by 8 bases, and 15 bases separated the two germline ends. This CDR3 spans 12 amino acids. Per the germline V gene, CDR1 is LNHDA and CDR2 is SQIVND (reference sequence). CDR3 in amino acids: CASFTGTFEAFF. CDR3 bases: TGTGCCAGTTTCACCGGGACTTTCGAAGCTTTCTTT.

The V and J genes are TRBV28 and TRBJ2-7; TRBD2 agrees at 10 bases. Germline CDR1 reads MDHEN; CDR2 reads SYDVKM. The CDR3 contains 14 residues. The V segment lost 5 bases and the J segment 3 bases; nucleotides outside the gene matches: 4. The CDR3 DNA reads TGTGCCAGCAGTCCTAGCGGGGGCATCTACGAGCAGTACTTC. Translation: CASSPSGGIYEQYF.

V gene TRBV5-1 combines with J gene TRBJ2-2; 8 bases are shared with TRBD1. The CDR3 loop spans 15 amino acids. V dropped 4 bases and J dropped 6; count of bases not matched to a gene: 8. Germline V CDR1 and CDR2: SGHRS, YFSETQ. The CDR3 DNA is TGCGCCAGCAGCGGACAGGGTCGAATATCCGGGGAGCTGTTTTTT. This codes for CASSGQGRISGELFF.

The chain carries TRBV25-1 and TRBJ1-3, with unresolved D. Trimming cost V 2 bases and J 7 bases, with 12 bases left between them. The CDR3 runs 14 residues. The germline gives CDR1 MGHDK, CDR2 SYGVNS. The CDR3 sequence is CASSELGLSNTIYF. Here the CDR3 DNA reads TGTGCCAGCAGTGAACTTGGCCTTTCGAACACCATATATTTT.

The CDR3 reads CASTRAGVYTGELFF. CDR3 nucleotides: TGTGCCAGCACCCGGGCAGGGGTTTACACCGGGGAGCTGTTTTTT. This chain links TRBV6-1 with TRBJ2-2; D might be TRBD1 (6 bases). The CDR3 has 15 amino acids. Germline loops: CDR1 MNHNS, CDR2 SASEGT. V lost 7 bases, J lost 3 bases, and 15 bases lay in between.

The chain recombines TRBV9 with TRBJ2-1; 10 bases align to TRBD2. The germline CDR1 and CDR2 sequences are SGDLS and YYNGEE. Trimming cost V 2 bases and J 2 bases; bases outside gene matches: 1. The CDR3 has 15 residues. CDR3 coding DNA: TGTGCCAGCAGCGTTCTAGCGGGAGCCTACAATGAGCAGTTCTTC. Encoded protein: CASSVLAGAYNEQFF.

CDR3 bases: TGTGCCAGCAGCTTTCGACTAGCGGGGGGGGTAGATACGCAGTATTTT. Residues: CASSFRLAGGVDTQYF. This chain uses TRBV7-8 with TRBJ2-3, with TRBD2 matching 14 bases. The CDR3 has 16 amino acids. Germline V gives CDR1 SGHVS, CDR2 FQNEAQ. V was clipped by 3 bases and J by 5 bases; unmatched bases: 4.

This sequence joins TRBV5-4 and TRBJ1-4, with a weak D call TRBD1 (6 bases). Trimming took off 4 bases at V and 7 bases at J, with 17 bases between the two ends. Germline V gene lookup returns CDR1 SGHNT and CDR2 YYREEE (reference sequence). This CDR3 region has 15 residues. CDR3 sequence (DNA): TGTGCCAGCAGCCTACAACAGGGTTCAAGTGAAAAACTGTTTTTT. Residues: CASSLQQGSSEKLFF.

This clone occurred once. The rearrangement joins TRBV6-5 to TRBJ2-5, with 11 bases identical to TRBD2. CDR3 length: 15 residues. Unmatched junction bases numbered 3, after V lost 2 bases and J lost 4 bases. Germline V CDR1 and CDR2: MNHEY, SVGAGI. The DNA for the CDR3 is TGTGCCAGCAGTTACGCCGGGACTAGCGGAGAGACCCAGTACTTC. Encoded protein: CASSYAGTSGETQYF.

The chain couples TRBV4-3 to TRBJ2-3; tentatively, D is TRBD1 (7 bases). The CDR3 contains 15 residues. Germline lookup yields CDR1 LGHNA and CDR2 YSLEER. Deletions cut 4 bases from V and 2 bases from J, with 13 bases between. CDR3 coding DNA: TGCGCCAGCAGCCTCGCGGGACAGAACACAGATACGCAGTATTTT. It encodes CASSLAGQNTDTQYF.